This T cell receptor beta chain was obtained from a study of control samples from healthy donors and cancer patients. Sequencing was performed with immunoSEQ multiplex PCR; in TCRdb, only in-frame clones are kept and a portion is missing. Of about 53,000 clones in the sample, about 85% were seen once. The junction had 4 bases not matched to a gene; V was cut back by 0 bases and J by 3 bases. Per germline, CDR1 SGHNT and CDR2 YYREEE (reference sequence). CDR3 length equals 17 residues. Sequenced input: PBMCs. This chain connects TRBV5-4 to TRBJ2-3, with 13 bases identical to TRBD2. The TCR sequence derives from a man between 60 and 75 years old with head and neck cancer. The CDR3 region has the DNA TGTGCCAGCAGCTTGGCCGGACTAGCGGGAGTGACAGATACGCAGTATTTT. This gives the protein CASSLAGLAGVTDTQYF.